This T cell receptor beta chain originates from a study of T cells in Graves' hyperthyroidism and ophthalmopathy. Whole-study findings and limits: Most clonotypes that expanded in the thyroid above 0.001 also showed up in blood.

Unmatched junction bases numbered 3, after V lost 2 bases and J lost 8 bases. Germline values: CDR1 KGHSH, CDR2 LQKENI. The CDR3 is 13 residues long. Active moderate-to-severe ophthalmopathy, Clinical Activity Score at least 3, NOSPECS at least 4, under 3 months' duration. Concerning this clonotype itself: Its specificity is not known.

TCR beta CDR3 regions were amplified from RNA. The TCR CDR3 first-round RT-PCR relied on the HTBI primer set. TCRdb recomputed calls from the multiplex PCR reads with MiXCR, one row per CDR3 protein. In the table there are about half a million distinct CDR3 sequences, around 22% of which are singletons. Sequencing was done on a sample of blood. The clonotype originates from a woman younger than 45 with Graves' ophthalmopathy. The chain recombines TRBV18 with TRBJ1-2; 9 bases line up with TRBD1. CDR3 region: CASSPGDREGYTF. Written as DNA, the CDR3 is TGTGCCAGCTCACCAGGGGACAGGGAAGGCTACACCTTC.